These 3 T cell receptor beta chains were sequenced from one sample in a study of early T cells in non-severe SARS-CoV-2 infection. TCRdb reprocessed the 5' RACE reads via MiXCR and lists one record per CDR3 protein. The data show nearly 80,000 distinct CDR3 sequences, 13% seen once. Sequencing was performed on whole blood. The origin of the receptors is an adult who was a healthcare worker with PCR-confirmed SARS-CoV-2 infection or an uninfected control (not recorded which).

This clonotype occurred a few times. The chain uses TRBV11-2 and TRBJ2-2, with 13 nucleotides matching TRBD2. V was clipped by 5 bases and J by 6 bases; unmatched bases: 3. The length of the CDR3 is 15 residues. CDR1 and CDR2 from the germline V gene are SGHAT and FQNNGV. This CDR3 reads CASSRTSGRAGELFF. DNA of the CDR3: TGTGCCAGCAGCCGCACTAGCGGGAGGGCCGGGGAGCTGTTTTTT.

The chain employs TRBV5-5 and TRBJ2-3; 7 nucleotides agree with TRBD2. V lost 7 bases, J lost 5 bases, and 13 bases stayed unmatched. CDR1 is SGHKS and CDR2 is YYEKEE in the germline V gene (reference sequence). The CDR3 length is 15 residues. The CDR3 loop is CASGRGMALKDTQYF. The CDR3 nucleotides are TGTGCCAGCGGGAGGGGTATGGCCCTTAAAGATACGCAGTATTTT.

The rearrangement uses TRBV19 and TRBJ2-1; 7 bases align to TRBD2. V was clipped by 5 bases and J by 2 bases; unmatched bases: 6. Per the germline V gene, CDR1 is LNHDA and CDR2 is SQIVND (reference sequence). The CDR3 spans 15 residues. The CDR3: CASSPTSSAYNEQFF. In DNA form, the CDR3 reads TGTGCCAGTAGTCCGACTAGCTCAGCCTACAATGAGCAGTTCTTC.